This TCR beta chain was obtained from a study of T cell responses to AZD1222 COVID-19 vaccine. The wider study: Researchers grouped second doses given at about 4 or about 12 weeks into one pool. Study results and caveats: Researchers took repertoire samples only after the peak T cell response had come. The donors showed a predominance of white British ancestry and of females, with possible underestimation of clonal diversity.

Assay used: immunoSEQ multiplex PCR; TCRdb lists only in-frame clones, some missing. The sample has roughly 140,000 clones; approximately 94% are singletons. Points on this clone: The antigen remains undetermined.

This specimen consisted of peripheral blood, obtained on day 0 of AZD1222 vaccination. The source of this sequence is an adult in good health.

The CDR3 sequence is CASKGGTDTQYF. The CDR3 nucleotides are TGTGCCAGCAAAGGGGGCACAGATACGCAGTATTTT. The chain is built from TRBV12-3 or TRBV12-4 and TRBJ2-3; possibly TRBD1 for D (5 bases). The CDR3 is 12 residues long. Trimming left V 7 bases short and J 1 base short, with 6 bases between.